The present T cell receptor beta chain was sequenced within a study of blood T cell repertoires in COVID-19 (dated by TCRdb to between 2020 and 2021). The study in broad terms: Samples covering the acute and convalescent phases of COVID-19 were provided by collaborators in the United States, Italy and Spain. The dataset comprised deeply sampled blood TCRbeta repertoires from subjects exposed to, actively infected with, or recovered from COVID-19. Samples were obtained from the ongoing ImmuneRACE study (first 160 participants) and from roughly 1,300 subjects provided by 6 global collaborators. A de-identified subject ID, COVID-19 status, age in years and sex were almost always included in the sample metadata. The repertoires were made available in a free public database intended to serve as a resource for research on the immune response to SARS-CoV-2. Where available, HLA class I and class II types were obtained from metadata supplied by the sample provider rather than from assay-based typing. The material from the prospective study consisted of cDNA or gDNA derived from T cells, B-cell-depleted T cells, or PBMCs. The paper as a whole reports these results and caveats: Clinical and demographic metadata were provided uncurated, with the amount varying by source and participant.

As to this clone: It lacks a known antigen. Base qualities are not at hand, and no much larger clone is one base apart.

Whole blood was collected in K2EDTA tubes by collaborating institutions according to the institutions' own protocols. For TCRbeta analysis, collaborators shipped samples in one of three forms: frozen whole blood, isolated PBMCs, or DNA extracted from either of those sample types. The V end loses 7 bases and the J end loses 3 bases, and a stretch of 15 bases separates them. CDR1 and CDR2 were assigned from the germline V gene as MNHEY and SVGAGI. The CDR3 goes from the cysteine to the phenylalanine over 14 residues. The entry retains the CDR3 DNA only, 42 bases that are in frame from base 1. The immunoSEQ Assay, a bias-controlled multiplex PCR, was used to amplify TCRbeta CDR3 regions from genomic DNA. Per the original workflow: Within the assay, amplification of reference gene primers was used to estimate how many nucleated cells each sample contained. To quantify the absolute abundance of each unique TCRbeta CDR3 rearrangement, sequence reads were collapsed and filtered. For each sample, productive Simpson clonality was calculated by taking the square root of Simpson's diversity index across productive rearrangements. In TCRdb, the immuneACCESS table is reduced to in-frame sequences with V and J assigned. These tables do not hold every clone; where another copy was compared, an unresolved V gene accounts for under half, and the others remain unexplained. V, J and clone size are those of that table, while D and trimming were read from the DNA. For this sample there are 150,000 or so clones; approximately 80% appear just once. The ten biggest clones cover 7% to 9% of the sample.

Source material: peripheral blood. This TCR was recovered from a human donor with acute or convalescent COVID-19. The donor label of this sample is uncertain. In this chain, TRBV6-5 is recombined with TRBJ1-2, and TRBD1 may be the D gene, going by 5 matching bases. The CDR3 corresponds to CASTPRQNYYGYTF. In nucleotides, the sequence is TGTGCCAGCACCCCCAGACAGAATTACTATGGCTACACCTTC.